Following are 5 T cell receptor beta chains from one sample sequenced in a study of T cells in Graves' hyperthyroidism and ophthalmopathy. The source material, RNA transcripts, was used to amplify TCR beta CDR3 regions. A set of HTBI primers served as the primers for a first-round RT-PCR of the TCR CDR3. TCRdb re-called the multiplex PCR reads through MiXCR, storing one row per CDR3 protein. Of some 460,000 distinct CDR3 sequences listed, 15% to 18% are singletons. Sequences were obtained from blood. These receptors came from a woman between 18 and 29 years old with Graves' hyperthyroidism.

This clonotype showed up many times. The chain couples TRBV28 to TRBJ2-7, with D perhaps matching TRBD1 (5 bases). Germline V gene lookup returns CDR1 MDHEN and CDR2 SYDVKM. There are 14 residues in the CDR3. The V and J ends lost 3 bases and 3 bases respectively, with 12 bases between them. The CDR3 DNA is TGTGCCAGCAGTTTTAGTACAGGAAACTACGAGCAGTACTTC. This codes for CASSFSTGNYEQYF. The full variable domain, completed using reference TRBV28 and TRBJ2-7, is DVKVTQSSRYLVKRTGEKVFLECVQDMDHENMFWYRQDPGLGLRLIYFSYDVKMKEKGDIPEGYSVSREKKERFSLILESASTNQTSMYLCASSFSTGNYEQYFGPGTRLTVT.

This chain connects TRBV29-1 to TRBJ1-1; 7 nucleotides line up with TRBD1. Losses at the gene ends were 6 bases for V and 4 bases for J; bases not matched to a gene: 8. The CDR3 extends over 13 amino acids. Germline V gene sequence: CDR1 SQVTM, CDR2 ANQGSEA. Here the CDR3 reads CSVTGTEGTEAFF. The CDR3 nucleotides read TGCAGCGTAACCGGGACAGAGGGCACTGAAGCTTTCTTT.

This clonotype was counted between two and nine times. Being one base from a much bigger clone, this may be a read error. The V call is TRBV5-1, the J call TRBJ1-2, with D maybe TRBD1 (5 bases). This CDR3 has 15 residues. CDR1 is SGHRS and CDR2 is YFSETQ in the germline V gene. In DNA, the CDR3 is TGCGCCAGCAGCCCGAACCTGGGACGGAGCTATGGCCACACCTTC. Protein: CASSPNLGRSYGHTF.

V usage is TRBV5-1 and J usage is TRBJ2-2, with D possibly matching TRBD1 (7 bases). Germline V gives CDR1 SGHRS, CDR2 YFSETQ. The CDR3 is made up of 14 amino acids. Trimming left V 6 bases short and J 5 bases short, with 14 bases between. As DNA, the CDR3 is TGCGCCAGCATCCAGGAGGGGGCGACCGGGGAGCTGTTTTTT. Its translation is CASIQEGATGELFF.

This clonotype appeared many times. The genes are TRBV12-3 or TRBV12-4 and TRBJ1-2; no clear D. V was cut by 3 bases and J by 6 bases, with 11 bases left in between. The CDR3 is 13 residues long. CDR3 region: CASSFQDSDGYTF. For the CDR3, the DNA is TGTGCCAGCAGTTTCCAGGATTCGGATGGCTACACCTTC.